The 15 T cell receptor beta chains listed next were all sequenced from one sample in a study of control samples from healthy donors and cancer patients. Here immunoSEQ multiplex PCR was the method, and the copy in TCRdb shows in-frame clones only, minus some. The sample has about 120,000 clones; more than 75% are singletons. Sequenced material: blood. All receptors come from a man aged 18 to 29 in good health.

V gene TRBV9 combines with J gene TRBJ2-1, with a tentative D call TRBD1 (5 bases). The CDR3 loop spans 16 amino acids. Trimming pared 3 bases from V and 7 bases from J, leaving 20 bases between. Germline CDR1 and CDR2: SGDLS and YYNGEE. Here the CDR3 reads CASSGYPGHLGNEQFF. The CDR3 DNA follows: TGTGCCAGCAGCGGATATCCCGGACACTTAGGGAATGAGCAGTTCTTC.

This sequence joins TRBV3-1 (or the pseudogene TRBV3-2) and TRBJ1-1; D call uncertain. Trimming removed 5 bases from V and 5 bases from J, with 15 bases in between. The CDR3 is 14 residues long. In germline, CDR1 is LGHDT, CDR2 YNNKEL (reference sequence). CDR3 nucleotides: TGTGCCAGCAGCTTGGACCATGCTGGTACTGAAGCTTTCTTT. Translated: CASSLDHAGTEAFF.

This chain connects TRBV5-6 to TRBJ1-1, with D possibly matching TRBD1 (6 bases). V dropped 4 bases and J dropped 4 bases, with 11 bases sitting between them. The CDR3 runs to 13 residues. Per germline, CDR1 SGHDT and CDR2 YYEEEE. CDR3 in DNA: TGTGCCAGCAGCATTAAGGGGGGCACTGAAGCTTTCTTT. It yields the protein CASSIKGGTEAFF.

V gene TRBV10-3 combines with J gene TRBJ2-7, with 12 bases identical to TRBD2. J lost 2 bases, V lost 5 bases, and 4 bases had no gene match. CDR3 length: 15 residues. Per the germline V gene, CDR1 is ENHRY and CDR2 is SYGVKD. The CDR3 reads CAISRTSGIAYEQYF. DNA of the CDR3: TGTGCCATCAGTCGGACTAGCGGGATTGCCTACGAGCAGTACTTC.

The chain joins TRBV24-1 to TRBJ2-7, with D possibly being TRBD2 (6 bases). V was shortened by 2 bases and J by 7 bases, with 8 bases between the two germline ends. CDR1 and CDR2 (germline): KGHDR, SFDVKD. The CDR3 is 12 amino acids. The CDR3: CATSDWRGEQYF. The CDR3 DNA follows: TGTGCCACCAGTGATTGGCGGGGAGAGCAGTACTTC.

There are a few counts of this clone. This chain connects TRBV4-1 to TRBJ1-3; 7 bases map to TRBD1. This CDR3 spans 17 amino acids. After removal of 2 bases from V and 0 bases from J, the junction contained 7 bases not matched to a gene. Germline V gives CDR1 MGHRA, CDR2 YSYEKL. The CDR3: CASSQSPGTDSGNTIYF. Written as DNA, the CDR3 is TGCGCCAGCAGCCAAAGCCCGGGGACAGACTCTGGAAACACCATATATTTT.

The chain employs TRBV5-6 and TRBJ2-7, with 8 positions matching TRBD2. The length of the CDR3 is 15 residues. V trimming: 4 bases; J trimming: 3 bases; junction bases outside the gene matches: 9. The germline V gene has CDR1 SGHDT and CDR2 YYEEEE. CDR3 amino acids: CASSPPGGADYEQYF. CDR3 in DNA: TGTGCCAGCAGCCCGCCGGGGGGGGCGGACTACGAGCAGTACTTC.

The J gene is TRBJ2-4, the V gene TRBV24-1; 9 nucleotides agree with TRBD1. The CDR3 spans 15 residues. CDR1 is KGHDR and CDR2 is SFDVKD in the germline V gene. With 3 bases clipped from V and 8 bases from J, the junction kept 7 bases outside the gene matches. This CDR3 reads CATSDPHRGLDIQYF. Written as DNA, the CDR3 is TGTGCCACCAGTGATCCCCACAGGGGGCTTGACATTCAGTACTTC.

Note on this clone: The junction and the germline gene differ at one end; a read error may be behind it. CDR3 nucleotides: TGCGCCAGCAGCGCAACACCGGGACAAACCCACCAGGCCTTC. Amino acids: CASSATPGQTHQAF. This sequence joins TRBV5-1 and TRBJ1-2, with D possibly TRBD1 on 6 matching bases. This CDR3 has 14 amino acids. Germline loops: CDR1 SGHRS, CDR2 YFSETQ.

The chain links TRBV7-9 to TRBJ1-3; the D is unclear. This CDR3 region has 15 residues. The V and J ends lost 6 bases and 1 base respectively, with 13 bases between them. Germline CDR1 and CDR2: SEHNR and FQNEAQ (reference sequence). Here the CDR3 DNA reads TGTGCCAGCAGTCCCAATGCGGTTTCTGGAAACACCATATATTTT. Translation: CASSPNAVSGNTIYF.

This clone has a single count. The J gene is TRBJ1-3, the V gene TRBV7-9; weak D call: TRBD1 (5 bases). CDR1 and CDR2 from the germline V gene are SEHNR and FQNEAQ (reference sequence). CDR3 length: 15 residues. With 0 bases removed from V and 1 base from J, the gap between germline ends came to 7 bases. CDR3 sequence reads: CASSLASGSGNTIYF. CDR3 DNA sequence: TGTGCCAGCAGCTTAGCCTCAGGGTCTGGAAACACCATATATTTT.

The rearrangement joins TRBV1 to TRBJ2-2; the table's D call of TRBD2 was not tested on the DNA. TRBV1 is a pseudogene locus. The CDR3 spans 18 residues. In DNA, the CDR3 is TGCACCAGCAGCCAAGGTCCGGGGGACTTTAGGGCCGCCGGGGAGCTGTTTTTT. It translates to CTSSQGPGDFRAAGELFF.

The chain joins TRBV14 to TRBJ1-4; D remains ambiguous. The CDR3 spans 15 residues. Trimming cost V 0 bases and J 3 bases, with 8 bases left between them. Per germline, CDR1 SGHDN and CDR2 FVKESK. The CDR3 region is CASSQDGRANEKLFF. CDR3 nucleotide sequence: TGTGCCAGCAGCCAAGATGGCCGAGCTAATGAAAAACTGTTTTTT.

This clone was observed a handful of times. V gene TRBV3-1 (or the pseudogene TRBV3-2) combines with J gene TRBJ1-3; D ambiguous. CDR1 and CDR2 (germline): LGHDT, YNNKEL (reference sequence). The V gene lost 1 base and the J gene lost 0 bases, with 10 bases spanning the gap. This CDR3 spans 16 amino acids. In nucleotides, the CDR3 is TGTGCCAGCAGCCAAGTGATAGGGTTCTCTGGAAACACCATATATTTT. Amino acid sequence: CASSQVIGFSGNTIYF.

V is TRBV28 and J is TRBJ1-3; D not certain. Germline values: CDR1 MDHEN, CDR2 SYDVKM. The CDR3 runs 14 residues. The V gene lost 3 bases and the J gene lost 4 bases, with 10 bases spanning the gap. DNA for the CDR3: TGTGCCAGCAGTTTCCGGGGAACCGGAAACACCATATATTTT. Protein product: CASSFRGTGNTIYF.